The source of this T cell receptor beta chain is a study of blood T cell repertoires in COVID-19 (TCRdb year 2020). Study-level background: Collaborator samples came from the United States, Italy and Spain and covered acute and convalescent phases of COVID-19. The prospective study material was composed of cDNA or gDNA derived from T cells, B-cell-depleted T cells, or PBMCs. Deeply sampled blood TCRbeta repertoires from subjects exposed to, actively infected with, or recovered from COVID-19 were included in the dataset. A freely available public database, intended as a resource for researchers studying the immune response to SARS-CoV-2, is where the repertoires were released. Samples came from the ongoing ImmuneRACE study (first 160 participants) plus 1,254 subjects from 6 global collaborators. Nearly every sample came with metadata listing a de-identified subject ID, COVID-19 status, age in years and sex. Where HLA class I and class II types were available, the types were taken from metadata supplied by the sample provider, not from assay-based typing.

In regard to this clone: Its binding antigen is unknown. One base away there is no much larger clone; base qualities are not given.

The CDR3, from cysteine to phenylalanine, totals 17 residues. Of the read, only the CDR3 DNA is kept; its 51 bases are in frame from base 1. Looking up the germline V gene yields CDR1 SGHTA and CDR2 FQGNSA. The germline V and J ends show losses of 5 bases and 3 bases respectively, and no gene match explains 10 bases of the junction. A second Seattle source provided samples from volunteer blood donors who had recovered from COVID-19. Collaborating institutions collected whole blood in K2EDTA tubes following their own protocols. For TCRbeta analysis, collaborators shipped samples in one of three forms: frozen whole blood, isolated PBMCs, or DNA extracted from either of those sample types. TCRbeta CDR3 regions were amplified from genomic DNA using the immunoSEQ Assay, a bias-controlled multiplex PCR. In the source study's methods: Nucleated cell counts per sample were estimated from amplification of reference gene primers within the assay. To quantify the absolute abundance of each unique TCRbeta CDR3 rearrangement, sequence reads were collapsed and filtered. For each sample, productive Simpson clonality was calculated as the square root of Simpson's diversity index over productive rearrangements. The table was pulled from immuneACCESS by TCRdb, which kept in-frame rearrangements only. Such tables lose some clones; where checked, under half of the loss comes from unresolved V genes, and the rest has no known cause. For V, J and clone size, that table is used; D and trimming come from the DNA. The sample table lists 190,000 or so clones, about 83% of them with a count of one. The ten largest clonotypes hold roughly 6.4% of the sample.

Study-wide conclusions, independent of this receptor: The amount of clinical and demographic metadata varied by source and participant and was provided uncurated.

Sequenced material: peripheral blood. This receptor chain uses TRBV7-2 and TRBJ1-5, and 10 junctional nucleotides match TRBD1. The sequence was obtained from a man aged 60-69 years who had recovered from COVID-19. Here is the DNA: TGTGCCAGCAGCCCGCGACAGGGGGCGGATTCCAATCAGCCCCAGCATTTT. It specifies CASSPRQGADSNQPQHF.